The rows below give T cell receptor beta chains drawn from one sample of a study of tumor-infiltrating lymphocytes in primary liver carcinoma. TCRdb re-analysed the multiplex PCR reads in MiXCR, keeping a single row per CDR3 protein. The repertoire holds fewer than 75,000 distinct CDR3 sequences, with around 64% as singletons. The sequencing sample was made of liver tumor tissue from sampling region 4. Receptors were obtained from a man aged 35 to 55 with primary liver carcinoma and hepatitis B virus infection. Both conserved end residues are trimmed from each CDR3.

v_gene,j_gene,CDR3aa
TRBV4-2,TRBJ2-6,ASSHEIGGITEANVLT
TRBV6-1,TRBJ1-5,VSSRTADSNQPQH
TRBV12-3/TRBV12-4,TRBJ2-7,ASRIAGGPSYKQY
TRBV12-3/TRBV12-4,TRBJ1-2,ASTDRTGINYGYT
TRBV14,TRBJ2-1,ASSAVGGSYNEQF
TRBV12-3/TRBV12-4,TRBJ2-1,ASSHGTSGSEQF
TRBV7-9,TRBJ2-3,ASSLAPVAQY
TRBV7-3,TRBJ1-2,ASSLGGLDSYT
TRBV20-1,TRBJ2-7,SARESQDYYEQY
TRBV14,TRBJ2-7,ASSTQGSYEHY
TRBV14,TRBJ2-3,ASINGANVADTQY
TRBV12-3/TRBV12-4,TRBJ2-2,ASLRPGELF